The 20 T cell receptor beta chains listed next were all sequenced from one sample in a study of beta chain features in type 1 diabetes. The investigators reverse transcribed all of the isolated RNA, so they sequenced expressed TCRB transcripts. This table comes from immunoSEQ multiplex PCR, and its TCRdb copy is limited to in-frame clones, with some not included. This repertoire shows about 410,000 clones, roughly 13% found once; its top ten account for around 0.039%. Sequencing was carried out using naive CD4+ T cells from blood. The receptor set was obtained from a man aged 30-40 years in good health.

V is TRBV18 and J is TRBJ2-7; D not certain. CDR3 length equals 14 residues. CDR1 and CDR2 (germline): KGHSH, LQKENI. The ends were cut back, 0 bases at V and 3 bases at J, with 9 bases in the middle. In DNA, the CDR3 is TGTGCCAGCTCACCACCGTTGGGCGGCTACGAGCAGTACTTC. Protein sequence: CASSPPLGGYEQYF.

There are a few counts of this clone. The chain employs TRBV9 and TRBJ2-2, with D unclear. V was trimmed by 4 bases and J by 1 base, leaving 14 bases between them. Germline loops: CDR1 SGDLS, CDR2 YYNGEE. This CDR3 region has 16 residues. CDR3 bases: TGTGCCAGCAGCTTCAGCGCACTGGTGAACACCGGGGAGCTGTTTTTT. Its translation is CASSFSALVNTGELFF.

This clone was observed a handful of times. The J gene is TRBJ1-1, the V gene TRBV29-1; a weak D match, TRBD1 (6 bases). The CDR3 runs to 15 residues. The V end lost 7 bases, the J end lost 0 bases, and 18 bases lay between the germline ends. Germline values: CDR1 SQVTM, CDR2 ANQGSEA. CDR3 in amino acids: CSAAGGFGLNTEAFF. CDR3 nucleotide sequence: TGCAGCGCAGCTGGGGGCTTCGGGTTGAACACTGAAGCTTTCTTT. Based on the CDR3 plus reference TRBV29-1 and TRBJ1-1, the full variable domain is SAVISQKPSRDICQRGTSLTIQCQVDSQVTMMFWYRQQPGQSLTLIATANQGSEATYESGFVIDKFPISRPNLTFSTLTVSNMSPEDSSIYLCSAAGGFGLNTEAFFGQGTRLTVV.

V gene TRBV4-1 combines with J gene TRBJ2-7; 13 bases are a match to TRBD2. V shed 4 bases, J shed 2 bases, and the junction held 5 bases outside the gene matches. The CDR3 length is 16 residues. In germline, CDR1 is MGHRA, CDR2 YSYEKL. The CDR3 protein is CASSRSTSGRAYEQYV. As DNA, the CDR3 is TGCGCCAGCAGCCGATCAACTAGCGGGAGGGCCTACGAGCAGTACGTC.

This clone was detected only a few times. The chain has TRBV18 and TRBJ1-6; 8 bases line up with TRBD1. This CDR3 contains 15 residues. The germline V gene encodes CDR1 KGHSH and CDR2 LQKENI. V lost 3 bases and J lost 10; bases outside the gene matches: 8. The CDR3 spells CASSPRQGQGSPLHF. Here the CDR3 DNA reads TGTGCCAGCTCACCCAGACAGGGGCAAGGATCACCCCTCCACTTT.

This clone was seen a handful of times. This chain links TRBV13 with TRBJ2-6; tentative D call: TRBD2 (5 bases). Germline CDR1 reads PRHDT; CDR2 reads FYEKMQ (reference sequence). V was cut by 4 bases and J by 1 base, with 8 bases left in between. The CDR3 has 15 amino acids. CDR3 region: CASSWTGSGANVLTF. The CDR3 DNA reads as TGTGCCAGCAGCTGGACGGGGTCTGGGGCCAACGTCCTGACTTTC.

The rearrangement links TRBV9 to TRBJ1-2, with D uncertain. Deletions cut 0 bases from V and 0 bases from J, with 9 bases between. Looked up from germline, CDR1 is SGDLS and CDR2 is YYNGEE. This CDR3 has 15 amino acids. CDR3 coding DNA: TGTGCCAGCAGCGTAGTAGGTGGGTCTAACTATGGCTACACCTTC. It is translated as CASSVVGGSNYGYTF.

The chain combines TRBV29-1 with TRBJ1-2; perhaps TRBD1 as D (5 bases). The CDR3 has 13 residues. Trimming stripped 5 bases from V and 5 bases from J, with 15 bases between. Per the germline V gene, CDR1 is SQVTM and CDR2 is ANQGSEA. The CDR3, as DNA: TGCAGCGTTACCCGGGGGTCGAGATATGGCTACACCTTC. It yields the protein CSVTRGSRYGYTF.

The chain links TRBV6-1 to TRBJ2-5; D is unclear. Germline CDR1 is MNHNS and CDR2 is SASEGT. V dropped 1 base and J dropped 1 base, with 13 bases sitting between them. This CDR3 has 16 residues. CDR3 loop: CASSEGQAVTQETQYF. For the CDR3, the DNA is TGTGCCAGCAGTGAAGGGCAGGCGGTCACCCAAGAGACCCAGTACTTC.

This clone was detected a few times. The chain uses TRBV10-3 and TRBJ1-3, with no clear D. The CDR3 runs to 15 residues. Per germline, CDR1 ENHRY and CDR2 SYGVKD. V dropped 0 bases and J dropped 2 bases, with 8 bases sitting between them. CDR3 loop: CAISESAAPGNTIYF. The CDR3 DNA reads TGTGCCATCAGTGAGTCGGCCGCTCCTGGAAACACCATATATTTT.

This chain connects TRBV6-5 to TRBJ2-5; maybe TRBD2 (6 bases). Per germline, CDR1 MNHEY and CDR2 SVGAGI. This CDR3 contains 13 residues. Trimming pared 6 bases from V and 5 bases from J, leaving 13 bases between. The CDR3, as DNA: TGTGCCAGCAGGCGCGGGGTTGCCGAGACCCAGTACTTC. Translated: CASRRGVAETQYF.

The chain couples TRBV11-2 to TRBJ2-2; D not resolved. The CDR3 has 12 residues. The V end lost 1 base, the J end lost 7 bases, and 4 bases lay between the germline ends. CDR1 and CDR2 (germline): SGHAT, FQNNGV. CDR3 bases: TGTGCCAGCAGCTTAGCCCACGGGGAGCTGTTTTTT. This gives the protein CASSLAHGELFF.

This clone was found a few times. This chain links TRBV11-1 with TRBJ2-2; D is ambiguous. The CDR3 runs to 15 residues. Trimming took 5 bases from V and 0 from J, leaving 10 bases between them. The germline V gene has CDR1 SGHAT and CDR2 FQDESV (reference sequence). CDR3 residues: CASSKTGPNTGELFF. The CDR3 bases are TGTGCCAGCAGCAAAACGGGCCCGAACACCGGGGAGCTGTTTTTT.

The sample holds a few counts of this clone. The chain couples TRBV29-1 to TRBJ2-3, with D tentatively TRBD1 or TRBD2 (5 bases each). Trimming cost V 3 bases and J 6 bases, with 16 bases left between them. Looked up from germline, CDR1 is SQVTM and CDR2 is ANQGSEA. The CDR3 extends over 14 amino acids. The CDR3 coding sequence is TGCAGCGTTGATTTCGGGGCCCTGGGGGATACGCAGTATTTT. Its protein is CSVDFGALGDTQYF.

The chain carries TRBV12-5 and TRBJ2-3; no reliable D call. This CDR3 contains 12 residues. Germline assignment: CDR1 LGHNT and CDR2 FRNRAP. V lost 2 bases to trimming and J lost 7 bases, with 7 bases between them. The CDR3 region has the DNA TGTGCTAGTGGTTTGTACAGTCATACGCAGTATTTT. Protein sequence: CASGLYSHTQYF.

This clone occurred a few times. This rearrangement joins TRBV23-1 to TRBJ1-5; 9 nucleotides line up with TRBD1. TRBV23-1 is noted as an ORF with a role that remains uncertain. The V gene end was trimmed by 8 bases and the J gene end by 6 bases; junction bases not matched to a gene: 11. The CDR3 contains 15 residues. The CDR3 reads CASGRDRVETQPQHF. The CDR3 DNA reads TGCGCCAGCGGCCGGGACAGGGTGGAGACTCAGCCCCAGCATTTT.

The V and J genes are TRBV29-1 and TRBJ1-1; 7 bases agree with TRBD1. The CDR3 totals 12 residues. The V segment lost 7 bases and the J segment 1 base; nucleotides outside the gene matches: 3. In germline, CDR1 is SQVTM, CDR2 ANQGSEA. The CDR3 reads CSGGQKNTEAFF. DNA for the CDR3: TGCAGCGGGGGACAGAAGAACACTGAAGCTTTCTTT.

The chain uses TRBV9 and TRBJ2-1, with TRBD2 identical over 7 bases. V lost 0 bases and J lost 2; bases outside the gene matches: 5. The CDR3 spans 16 residues. CDR1 and CDR2 from the germline V gene are SGDLS and YYNGEE. The CDR3 loop reads CASSVAGTIPYNEQFF. CDR3 sequence (DNA): TGTGCCAGCAGCGTAGCGGGGACTATCCCCTACAATGAGCAGTTCTTC. The whole variable domain, remainder taken from reference TRBV9 and TRBJ2-1, is DSGVTQTPKHLITATGQRVTLRCSPRSGDLSVYWYQQSLDQGLQFLIQYYNGEERAKGNILERFSAQQFPDLHSELNLSSLELGDSALYFCASSVAGTIPYNEQFFGPGTRLTVL.

The chain links TRBV6-4 to TRBJ2-1; no firm D call. Germline V CDR1 and CDR2: MRHNA, SNTAGT. CDR3 length: 15 residues. With 5 bases removed from V and 0 bases from J, the gap between germline ends came to 11 bases. The CDR3, as DNA: TGTGCCAGCAGTAGGAGCCCTAGCTCCTACAATGAGCAGTTCTTC. It translates to CASSRSPSSYNEQFF.

The chain has TRBV29-1 and TRBJ1-2; no clear D. This CDR3 is 13 amino acids long. The V end lost 6 bases, the J end lost 5 bases, and 16 bases lay between the germline ends. CDR1 is SQVTM, CDR2 ANQGSEA, per germline. The CDR3 region is CSVLEESTYGYTF. In DNA, the CDR3 is TGCAGCGTATTAGAAGAGTCAACTTATGGCTACACCTTC.